This passage covers 27 T cell receptor beta chains from one sample sequenced in a study of blood T cell repertoires in COVID-19. The repertoire was sequenced with immunoSEQ multiplex PCR; TCRdb's copy has only in-frame clones and lacks some. Seen here are about 280,000 clones, around 90% observed once, and the top ten hold approximately 1.5%. Specimen: PBMCs or T cells enriched from blood (not recorded which). The receptors here all came from a woman between 18 and 29 years old with acute COVID-19.

This sequence joins TRBV4-2 and TRBJ1-4, with 11 bases that match TRBD1. Germline loops: CDR1 LGHNA, CDR2 YNFKEQ. The CDR3 loop spans 15 amino acids. V was clipped by 4 bases and J by 7 bases; unmatched bases: 5. The CDR3 DNA reads TGTGCCAGCAGCCCGCAGGGACAGGGGGGTGAAAAACTGTTTTTT. This sequence encodes CASSPQGQGGEKLFF.

The gene calls are TRBV5-1 and TRBJ1-1, with D possibly TRBD1 on 5 matching bases. In germline, CDR1 is SGHRS, CDR2 YFSETQ. V lost 0 bases to trimming and J lost 4 bases, with 10 bases between them. This CDR3 spans 14 amino acids. The CDR3 is CASSLEGRVTEAFF. The CDR3 DNA sequence: TGCGCCAGCAGCTTGGAAGGCAGGGTCACTGAAGCTTTCTTT.

The V call is TRBV2, the J call TRBJ2-7; tentative D call: TRBD2 (5 bases). The CDR3 runs 11 residues. From germline, CDR1 is SNHLY and CDR2 FYNNEI. Trimming shortened V by 7 bases and J by 6 bases, and 10 bases separated the two germline ends. The CDR3 DNA is TGTGCCAGCAAGCTGACTACCGAGCAGTACTTC. Residues: CASKLTTEQYF. Using reference TRBV2 and TRBJ2-7 for the parts outside the CDR3, the full variable domain is EPEVTQTPSHQVTQMGQEVILRCVPISNHLYFYWYRQILGQKVEFLVSFYNNEISEKSEIFDDQFSVERPDGSNFTLKIRSTKLEDSAMYFCASKLTTEQYFGPGTRLTVT.

The chain combines TRBV14 with TRBJ2-3, with D maybe TRBD1 (5 bases). The length of the CDR3 is 13 residues. CDR1 SGHDN and CDR2 FVKESK come from the germline V gene. V was cut by 9 bases and J by 2 bases, with 12 bases left in between. In DNA, the CDR3 is TGTGCCAGTCAGGGTCTGTACACAGATACGCAGTATTTT. It specifies CASQGLYTDTQYF.

The rearrangement uses TRBV10-3 and TRBJ2-1; D gene unclear. The CDR3 runs 12 residues. CDR1 and CDR2 from the germline V gene are ENHRY and SYGVKD. V lost 6 bases and J lost 2, with 5 bases in between. CDR3 DNA sequence: TGTGCCATCAGCGACACCTACAATGAGCAGTTCTTC. Protein sequence: CAISDTYNEQFF.

The genes are TRBV27 and TRBJ2-1; possibly TRBD2 for D (6 bases). Germline CDR1 and CDR2: MNHEY and SMNVEV (reference sequence). Trimming pared 6 bases from V and 6 bases from J, leaving 15 bases between. The CDR3 loop spans 14 amino acids. CDR3 DNA sequence: TGTGCCAGCAGACTCGGGACTCCTGGCAATGAGCAGTTCTTC. Protein sequence: CASRLGTPGNEQFF.

The rearrangement uses TRBV7-9 and TRBJ1-4; no firm D call. The CDR3 loop spans 14 amino acids. Germline V gene data show CDR1 as SEHNR and CDR2 as FQNEAQ (reference sequence). Trimming removed 9 bases from V and 5 bases from J, with 16 bases in between. The DNA for the CDR3 is TGTGCCAGTGTGCCGGGGTCGGGAAATGAAAAACTGTTTTTT. Translated, it gives CASVPGSGNEKLFF.

The chain recombines TRBV24-1 with TRBJ2-1; 9 bases agree with TRBD1. Unmatched junction bases numbered 3, after V lost 4 bases and J lost 3 bases. The CDR3 totals 15 residues. Germline V gives CDR1 KGHDR, CDR2 SFDVKD. The CDR3 DNA follows: TGTGCCACCAGTGAAGGGACAGGGTTCTACAATGAGCAGTTCTTC. It is translated as CATSEGTGFYNEQFF.

The V call is TRBV5-1, the J call TRBJ2-1, with TRBD1 matching 7 bases. The CDR3 totals 16 residues. Germline V lookup: CDR1 SGHRS, CDR2 YFSETQ. J was trimmed by 2 bases and V by 0 bases; bases with no gene match: 5. The CDR3 DNA reads TGCGCCAGCAGCTTGGGACAGGGTAGCACCTACAATGAGCAGTTCTTC. It codes for CASSLGQGSTYNEQFF.

The rearrangement uses TRBV27 and TRBJ2-2, with 10 positions matching TRBD2. V shed 9 bases and J 6 bases; nucleotides not matched to a gene: 10. The CDR3 spans 15 residues. In germline, CDR1 is MNHEY, CDR2 SMNVEV (reference sequence). For the CDR3, the DNA is TGTGCCAGTTCCTGGCTAGCGGGAGCCCCCGGGGAGCTGTTTTTT. The encoded protein is CASSWLAGAPGELFF.

The chain is built from TRBV18 and TRBJ1-1; 9 bases are shared with TRBD1. Trimming at V came to 3 bases and at J to 5 bases, leaving 10 bases not matched to a gene. In germline, CDR1 is KGHSH, CDR2 LQKENI. The CDR3 sequence is 16 residues long. The CDR3 loop reads CASSPGQGEVGTEAFF. CDR3 sequence (DNA): TGTGCCAGCTCACCGGGACAGGGTGAGGTCGGGACTGAAGCTTTCTTT.

The V call is TRBV7-9, the J call TRBJ2-1, with 15 bases lining up with TRBD2. Unmatched junction bases numbered 6, after V lost 2 bases and J lost 7 bases. This CDR3 is built from 17 residues. In germline, CDR1 is SEHNR, CDR2 FQNEAQ (reference sequence). The CDR3 is CASSLIGTSGRNNEQFF. The CDR3 DNA follows: TGTGCCAGCAGCTTAATAGGGACTAGCGGGAGGAATAATGAGCAGTTCTTC.

V gene TRBV6-2 or TRBV6-3 combines with J gene TRBJ1-3; D may be TRBD1 (5 bases). Per the germline V gene, CDR1 is MNHEY and CDR2 is SVGEGT. The CDR3 extends over 15 amino acids. V was pared by 5 bases and J by 4 bases, with 15 bases between. The CDR3 sequence: CASSTYGTYGNTIYF. The CDR3 DNA reads as TGTGCCAGCAGTACTTACGGGACTTACGGAAACACCATATATTTT.

Only a few counts were recorded for this clone. The chain recombines TRBV28 with TRBJ1-1, with TRBD1 matching 7 bases. CDR1 MDHEN and CDR2 SYDVKM come from the germline V gene. This CDR3 has 14 residues. The ends lost 3 bases at V and 1 base at J; junction bases unmatched: 2. DNA for the CDR3: TGTGCCAGCAGTTTCGACAGGGCGAACACTGAAGCTTTCTTT. Its translation is CASSFDRANTEAFF.

This chain connects TRBV29-1 to TRBJ2-7, with 10 bases matching TRBD1. Germline loops: CDR1 SQVTM, CDR2 ANQGSEA. Losses at the gene ends were 0 bases for V and 2 bases for J; bases not matched to a gene: 7. CDR3 length: 16 residues. CDR3 coding DNA: TGCAGCGTTGAAGACCCGACAGGGGGCAGGACCTACGAGCAGTACTTC. Translated, it gives CSVEDPTGGRTYEQYF.

The V call is TRBV10-2, the J call TRBJ2-1; 8 bases line up with TRBD2. J lost 0 bases, V lost 5 bases, and 3 bases had no gene match. Germline CDR1 WSHSY, CDR2 SAAADI. CDR3 size: 15 residues. Here the CDR3 DNA reads TGCGCCAGCAGTTTTAGCGGGACCTCCTACAATGAGCAGTTCTTC. It specifies CASSFSGTSYNEQFF.

This chain joins TRBV18 and TRBJ1-1; D gene ambiguous. Trimming took off 3 bases at V and 4 bases at J, with 15 bases between the two ends. Germline lookup yields CDR1 KGHSH and CDR2 LQKENI. This CDR3 spans 15 amino acids. CDR3 in DNA: TGTGCCAGCTCACCTCCAAGGTCCGGGTTCACTGAAGCTTTCTTT. Its protein is CASSPPRSGFTEAFF.

The rearrangement uses TRBV14 and TRBJ2-3; the match to TRBD2 covers 8 bases. CDR3 size: 17 residues. In germline, CDR1 is SGHDN, CDR2 FVKESK. Unmatched junction bases numbered 9, after V lost 3 bases and J lost 1 base. In nucleotides, the CDR3 is TGTGCCAGCAGCCATGAATTAGCGGGATGGGGCACAGATACGCAGTATTTT. It encodes CASSHELAGWGTDTQYF.

The rearrangement uses TRBV28 and TRBJ1-6, with 9 bases identical to TRBD1. Losses at the gene ends were 5 bases for V and 11 bases for J; bases not matched to a gene: 4. The CDR3 loop spans 13 amino acids. Germline assignment: CDR1 MDHEN and CDR2 SYDVKM. The CDR3 reads CASSLRQGAPLHF. CDR3 in DNA: TGTGCCAGCAGTCTTCGACAGGGGGCACCCCTCCACTTT.

The chain couples TRBV7-9 to TRBJ2-1; 12 bases are a match to TRBD2. Looked up from germline, CDR1 is SEHNR and CDR2 is FQNEAQ (reference sequence). V gave up 5 bases and J gave up 0 bases; unmatched junction bases: 5. The CDR3 is made up of 17 amino acids. This chain's CDR3 is CASSTTSGRTSYNEQFF. CDR3 nucleotide sequence: TGTGCCAGCAGCACAACTAGCGGGAGGACCTCCTACAATGAGCAGTTCTTC.

The chain has TRBV7-3 and TRBJ2-1; D gene ambiguous. Germline CDR1 reads SGHTA; CDR2 reads FQGTGA. Trimming removed 3 bases at V and 0 bases at J, with 9 bases between. The CDR3 spans 15 residues. CDR3 residues: CASSFRGSSYNEQFF. The DNA of the CDR3 is TGTGCCAGCAGCTTTCGCGGCAGCTCCTACAATGAGCAGTTCTTC. The full variable domain, its missing parts supplied by reference TRBV7-3 and TRBJ2-1, is GAGVSQTPSNKVTEKGKYVELRCDPISGHTALYWYRQSLGQGPEFLIYFQGTGAADDSGLPNDRFFAVRPEGSVSTLKIQRTERGDSAVYLCASSFRGSSYNEQFFGPGTRLTVL.

The DNA for the CDR3 is TGTGCCAGTAGTATAAGGGGTACTGGGGCCAACGTCCTGACTTTC. Protein: CASSIRGTGANVLTF. The chain employs TRBV19 and TRBJ2-6; D might be TRBD1 (5 bases). Germline lookup yields CDR1 LNHDA and CDR2 SQIVND (reference sequence). V was clipped by 2 bases and J by 2 bases, with 7 bases between them. The CDR3 spans 15 residues.

The rearrangement links TRBV6-5 to TRBJ2-7; a possible D gene is TRBD2 (6 bases). Trimming took 2 bases from V and 4 from J, leaving 18 bases between them. There are 16 residues in the CDR3. From germline, CDR1 is MNHEY and CDR2 SVGAGI. The CDR3 region is CASSYSTSTTYYEQYF. CDR3 DNA sequence: TGTGCCAGCAGTTACAGTACTAGCACTACGTATTACGAGCAGTACTTC.

This sequence joins TRBV6-5 and TRBJ2-3, with 7 positions matching TRBD1. CDR1 MNHEY and CDR2 SVGAGI come from the germline V gene. The CDR3 contains 12 residues. V shed 7 bases and J 5 bases; nucleotides not matched to a gene: 3. CDR3 region: CASNHRGDTQYF. The CDR3 DNA sequence: TGTGCCAGCAACCACAGGGGAGATACGCAGTATTTT.

The chain has TRBV7-9 and TRBJ1-1; D unclear. The CDR3 is 12 amino acids. V lost 1 base, J lost 5 bases, and 5 bases lay in between. Germline CDR1 and CDR2: SEHNR and FQNEAQ (reference sequence). The CDR3 DNA reads as TGTGCCAGCAGCTTAGGAGAAACTGAAGCTTTCTTT. It is translated as CASSLGETEAFF.

V and J are TRBV4-1 and TRBJ2-3; D might be TRBD1 (6 bases). The CDR3 is made up of 15 amino acids. The germline CDR1 and CDR2 sequences are MGHRA and YSYEKL. The germline V and J ends were trimmed by 4 bases and 3 bases, with 14 bases remaining between them. The CDR3 DNA reads as TGCGCCAGCAGCCGACCGGGACATAAGACAGATACGCAGTATTTT. It codes for CASSRPGHKTDTQYF.

The chain combines TRBV19 with TRBJ2-3; D is unresolved. The CDR3 covers 16 residues. Germline V gene lookup returns CDR1 LNHDA and CDR2 SQIVND (reference sequence). V lost 1 base to trimming and J lost 4 bases, with 15 bases between them. The CDR3 sequence: CASSIGGATLADTQYF. The DNA for the CDR3 is TGTGCCAGTAGTATAGGAGGAGCCACGCTCGCAGATACGCAGTATTTT.